This TCR beta chain was sequenced during a study of T cell changes during pregnancy in multiple sclerosis. Germline V gives CDR1 SGHDT, CDR2 YYEEEE. J was trimmed by 2 bases and V by 8 bases; bases with no gene match: 8. The CDR3 runs to 14 residues. TCRdb keeps only in-frame clones here, not all; method: immunoSEQ multiplex PCR. This table has some 52,000 clones, roughly nine tenths appearing once. The sequences come from CD4+ T cells from peripheral blood mononuclear cells, collected before pregnancy. The rearrangement uses TRBV5-6 and TRBJ2-7; 9 nucleotides align to TRBD1. This clonotype was sampled from a female donor with multiple sclerosis, enrolled in a pregnancy study. Written as DNA, the CDR3 is TGTGCCAGTCGTAGGACAGGGGATACCTACGAGCAGTACTTC. This translates into CASRRTGDTYEQYF.